Here is one T cell receptor beta chain with its context. Its cognate antigen is unknown. Per germline, CDR1 MNHEY and CDR2 SVGAGI. Trimming removed 7 bases at V and 6 bases at J, with 13 bases between. The CDR3 extends over 14 amino acids. 13 Jbeta primers and 60 Vbeta primers were used for the PCR. The protocol was immunoSEQ multiplex PCR, while the TCRdb copy is restricted to in-frame clones and leaves out a portion. The sample holds about 130,000 clones, approximately 79% seen once. This sample was taken from a study of cytomegalovirus exposure and HLA in healthy donors. Notes on the study in general: Rare TCR sequences predominated, though certain public TCRs were found in many donors.

The TCR originated in a man aged 18-30 years in good health and CMV-seropositive. The sample was PBMCs. The chain couples TRBV6-5 to TRBJ2-6; D remains ambiguous. CDR3 region: CASKERKMANVLTF. The DNA of the CDR3 is TGTGCCAGCAAGGAGAGAAAGATGGCCAACGTCCTGACTTTC.